The rows below give T cell receptor beta chains drawn from one sample of a study of cytomegalovirus exposure and HLA in healthy donors. This table comes from immunoSEQ multiplex PCR, and its TCRdb copy is limited to in-frame clones, with some not included. The sample includes some 150,000 clones, 60% to 70% of them seen just once. The sample was PBMCs. These receptors were obtained from an older woman in good health and CMV-seropositive. CDR3s include the opening cysteine and the closing phenylalanine or tryptophan. A D gene is named only where the DNA matches it firmly. A row's size may be missing; if present it is once, few, many or a size class.

v_gene	d_gene	abundance	j_gene	CDR3aa	CDR3nt
TRBV30	-	-	TRBJ1-2	CAWSVFLTGLNGYTF	TGTGCCTGGAGTGTATTCCTGACGGGGTTGAATGGCTACACCTTC
TRBV5-6	-	few	TRBJ1-1	CASSSSPGQKNTEAFF	TGTGCCAGCAGCTCCTCTCCGGGACAAAAGAACACTGAAGCTTTCTTT
TRBV6-5	TRBD1	once	TRBJ1-3	CASSYSYRGQNTIYF	TGTGCCAGCAGTTACTCTTACAGGGGGCAGAACACCATATATTTT
TRBV9	-	-	TRBJ2-1	CASSVEHDNEQFF	TGTGCCAGCAGCGTAGAGCATGACAATGAGCAGTTCTTC
TRBV27	TRBD1	once	TRBJ1-1	CASSLMGQGYTEAFF	TGTGCCAGCAGTTTAATGGGACAGGGGTACACTGAAGCTTTCTTT
TRBV9	TRBD1	-	TRBJ1-5	CASSARDSNQPQHF	TGTGCCAGCAGCGCCCGGGACAGTAATCAGCCCCAGCATTTT
TRBV7-3	-	-	TRBJ2-2	CASSLGVQGGTGELFF	TGTGCCAGCAGCTTAGGGGTCCAGGGAGGAACCGGGGAGCTGTTTTTT
TRBV29-1	TRBD1	once	TRBJ2-2	CSVTRDRNTGELFF	TGCAGCGTCACGAGGGACAGAAACACCGGGGAGCTGTTTTTT
TRBV19	TRBD2	-	TRBJ2-2	CASSPGRGLAPNTGELFF	TGTGCCAGTAGTCCAGGGAGGGGACTAGCGCCAAACACCGGGGAGCTGTTTTTT
TRBV6-1	TRBD2	few	TRBJ2-7	CASKGLAGAGEQYF	TGTGCCAGCAAGGGACTAGCGGGAGCCGGCGAGCAGTACTTC
TRBV29-1	-	-	TRBJ2-1	CSVEKRPLGNEQFF	TGCAGCGTTGAAAAGCGGCCCCTTGGGAATGAGCAGTTCTTC
TRBV18	-	-	TRBJ2-1	CASSSVSLTYNEQFF	TGTGCCAGCTCATCGGTTAGCCTAACCTACAATGAGCAGTTCTTC
TRBV6-6	TRBD1	-	TRBJ1-2	CASSYPGTGHGYTF	TGTGCCAGCAGTTACCCCGGGACAGGGCATGGCTACACCTTC
TRBV25-1	-	-	TRBJ1-2	CASRGGSSWIYGYTF	TGTGCCAGCAGGGGGGGGAGTTCGTGGATCTATGGCTACACCTTC
TRBV5-1	-	few	TRBJ2-6	CASSRDGGSSGANVLTF	TGCGCCAGCTCCCGGGACGGAGGGTCCTCTGGGGCCAACGTCCTGACTTTC
TRBV5-1	TRBD2	-	TRBJ2-1	CASFGGGRAKNEQFF	TGCGCCAGCTTCGGGGGCGGGAGGGCCAAAAATGAGCAGTTCTTC
TRBV5-1	-	-	TRBJ2-1	CASSFKNEQFF	TGCGCCAGCAGCTTCAAAAATGAGCAGTTCTTC
TRBV4-1	-	-	TRBJ2-7	CASSPGLPLQYF	TGCGCCAGCAGCCCAGGACTCCCTTTGCAGTACTTC
TRBV9	-	-	TRBJ2-1	CASSTLAIYNEQFF	TGTGCCAGCAGCACCCTAGCGATTTACAATGAGCAGTTCTTC
TRBV5-6	-	-	TRBJ2-7	CASSSDQDSRSYEQHF	TGTGCCAGCAGCTCCGACCAAGACAGTCGCTCCTACGAGCAGCACTTC
TRBV7-3	TRBD1	few	TRBJ1-1	CASSPGQVQNTEAFF	TGTGCCAGCAGCCCCGGACAGGTTCAAAACACTGAAGCTTTCTTT
TRBV25-1	-	few	TRBJ2-1	CASSEYGAGYNEQFF	TGTGCCAGCAGTGAATATGGCGCAGGATACAATGAGCAGTTCTTC
TRBV27	-	-	TRBJ1-6	CASTLTGRGSPLHF	TGTGCCAGCACCCTGACGGGGAGGGGTTCACCCCTCCACTTT
TRBV19	-	-	TRBJ2-3	CASSISSPTDTQYF	TGTGCCAGTAGTATTTCTTCCCCCACAGATACGCAGTATTTT
TRBV7-9	-	-	TRBJ1-3	CASSLAAWSPGNTIYF	TGTGCCAGCAGCTTAGCCGCGTGGAGCCCTGGAAACACCATATATTTT
TRBV6-5	-	-	TRBJ2-7	CASRLQGIPYEQYF	TGTGCCAGTAGACTCCAGGGTATTCCCTACGAGCAGTACTTC
TRBV5-6	-	-	TRBJ2-1	CASSSQTGDYNEQFF	TGTGCCAGCAGCTCACAGACAGGCGACTACAATGAGCAGTTCTTC
TRBV5-8	-	-	TRBJ1-2	CASSGRGTGGYTF	TGTGCCAGCAGCGGGAGGGGCACCGGTGGCTACACCTTC
TRBV20-1	-	-	TRBJ1-2	CSGSGEGYTF	TGCAGTGGTTCAGGCGAAGGCTACACCTTC
TRBV9	-	-	TRBJ1-5	CASSGGRGSLEPQHF	TGTGCCAGCAGCGGAGGAAGGGGATCCTTGGAGCCCCAGCATTTT
TRBV11-2	-	-	TRBJ2-7	CASSRADSRAYEQYF	TGTGCCAGCAGCCGGGCGGACAGCCGAGCCTACGAGCAGTACTTC
TRBV28	-	-	TRBJ2-7	CASSDFPAYEQYF	TGTGCCAGCTCGGACTTTCCGGCCTACGAGCAGTACTTC